This TCR beta chain is drawn from a study of identifying expanded T cells in peripheral blood. Generated by immunoSEQ multiplex PCR, the TCRdb table keeps only in-frame clones and is missing some. In the table there are some 90,000 clones, around 88% of which are singletons. No infections or other immune events were documented during collection. The study's findings and limits: Technical replicates showed roughly 1.2 changed clones; roughly two weeks 15 to 20; four weeks 19.

About this clone itself: Antigen: not known.

The germline CDR1 and CDR2 sequences are SGHRS and YFSETQ. J gave up 6 bases and V 4 bases, and 9 bases lay outside the gene matches. The CDR3 extends over 14 amino acids. This receptor was identified in a person aged 18 to 70 in good health. The chain employs TRBV5-1 and TRBJ2-5, with TRBD1 matching over 7 bases. The sequenced material came from blood. CDR3: CASSPPAGGQTQYF. CDR3 coding DNA: TGCGCCAGCAGCCCACCTGCAGGGGGACAGACCCAGTACTTC.